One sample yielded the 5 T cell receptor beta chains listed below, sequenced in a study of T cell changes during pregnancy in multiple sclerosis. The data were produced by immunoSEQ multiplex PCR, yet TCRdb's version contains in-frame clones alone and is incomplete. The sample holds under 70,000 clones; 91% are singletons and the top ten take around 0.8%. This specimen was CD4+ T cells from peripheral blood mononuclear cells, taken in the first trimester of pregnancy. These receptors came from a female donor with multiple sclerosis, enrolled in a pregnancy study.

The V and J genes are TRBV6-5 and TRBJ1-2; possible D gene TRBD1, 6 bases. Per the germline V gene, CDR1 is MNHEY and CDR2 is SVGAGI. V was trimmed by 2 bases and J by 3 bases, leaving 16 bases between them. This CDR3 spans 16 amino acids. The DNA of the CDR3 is TGTGCCAGCAGTTACCTGGGACATAAAGGGTACTATGGCTACACCTTC. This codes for CASSYLGHKGYYGYTF.

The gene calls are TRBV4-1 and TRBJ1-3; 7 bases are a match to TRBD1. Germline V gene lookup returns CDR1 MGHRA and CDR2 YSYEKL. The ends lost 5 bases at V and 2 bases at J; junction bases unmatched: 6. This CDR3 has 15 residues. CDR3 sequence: CASSSGTGAGNTIYF. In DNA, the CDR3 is TGCGCCAGCAGCTCGGGAACAGGGGCTGGAAACACCATATATTTT.

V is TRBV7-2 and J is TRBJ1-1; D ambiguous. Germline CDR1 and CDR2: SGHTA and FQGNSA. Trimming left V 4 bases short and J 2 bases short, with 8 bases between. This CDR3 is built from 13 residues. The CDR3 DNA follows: TGTGCCAGCAGCTCCGTTGTTAACACTGAAGCTTTCTTT. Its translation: CASSSVVNTEAFF. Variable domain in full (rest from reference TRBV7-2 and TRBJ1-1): GAGVSQSPSNKVTEKGKDVELRCDPISGHTALYWYRQSLGQGLEFLIYFQGNSAPDKSGLPSDRFSAERTGGSVSTLTIQRTQQEDSAVYLCASSSVVNTEAFFGQGTRLTVV.

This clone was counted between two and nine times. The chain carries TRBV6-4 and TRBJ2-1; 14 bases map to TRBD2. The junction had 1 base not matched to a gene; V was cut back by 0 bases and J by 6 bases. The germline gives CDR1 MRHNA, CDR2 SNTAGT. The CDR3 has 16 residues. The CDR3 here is CASSDSTSGGANEQFF. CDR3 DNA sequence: TGTGCCAGCAGTGACTCGACTAGCGGGGGGGCCAATGAGCAGTTCTTC.

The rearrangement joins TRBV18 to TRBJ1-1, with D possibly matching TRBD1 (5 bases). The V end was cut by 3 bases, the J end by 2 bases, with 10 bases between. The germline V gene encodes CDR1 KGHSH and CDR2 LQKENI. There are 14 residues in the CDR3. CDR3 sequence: CASSPTQDNTEAFF. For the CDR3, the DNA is TGTGCCAGCTCACCGACACAGGACAACACTGAAGCTTTCTTT.